This T cell receptor (beta chain) was sequenced for a study of blood T cells in healthy people across ages. In the study overall: About one barcoded beta molecule per two T cells was the capture yield of template switching. General study findings and limits: Roughly linearly, TCR beta diversity per million T cells fell as age increased.

This CDR3 has 16 residues. Germline V gives CDR1 SGHTS, CDR2 YDEGEE. Using a J-beta primer mix together with a sample-barcoded 5' primer, a second PCR was run for roughly 6 to 12 cycles. TCRdb used MiXCR to reprocess the 5' RACE reads, holding one entry per CDR3 protein. Of fewer than 2,000,000 distinct CDR3 sequences detected, 39% appear once; the ten largest clones hold 20% to 25%. As concerns this clonotype: Its cognate antigen is unknown. One end of the junction is discordant with germline, which a read error may explain.

This chain uses TRBV5-8 with TRBJ2-1; 11 nucleotides line up with TRBD2. Sequenced: blood. The receptor comes from a human donor in good health. The CDR3, as DNA: TGTGCCGGCAGCTTGGGATTAGCGGGGGGGCTAAATGAGCAGTTCTTC. Encoded protein: CAGSLGLAGGLNEQFF.